Shown below are 30 T cell receptor beta chains from a single sample sequenced in a study of shared clonotypes between healthy human individuals. TCRdb's copy holds only in-frame clones and misses some; the assay was immunoSEQ multiplex PCR. The sample yields around 1,000,000 clones, around three quarters seen once. Sequenced material: memory CD4+ T cells from PBMCs. Subset here: CD45RA-negative fraction. These receptors all come from a man between 18 and 29 years old in good health. Some clones in this sample may be carry-over from other donors' samples.

This clone was seen just once. V is TRBV5-1 and J is TRBJ2-7, with D possibly being TRBD2 (5 bases). The V end was cut by 6 bases, the J end by 6 bases, with 19 bases between. Germline V gene lookup returns CDR1 SGHRS and CDR2 YFSETQ. This CDR3 has 14 amino acids. CDR3 region: CASTSPGERSEQYF. In nucleotides, the CDR3 is TGCGCCAGCACCTCCCCCGGGGAGCGGAGCGAGCAGTACTTC.

As to this clone: At the DNA level, this CDR3 is encoded by other sequences in the same sample as well. V and J are TRBV5-1 and TRBJ2-3, with a weak D call TRBD1 (6 bases). The CDR3 spans 14 residues. V was shortened by 4 bases and J by 3 bases, with 12 bases between the two germline ends. In germline, CDR1 is SGHRS, CDR2 YFSETQ. This CDR3 is CASSLGAVTDTQYF. CDR3 bases: TGCGCCAGCAGCCTGGGGGCTGTAACAGATACGCAGTATTTT.

This clone was seen just once. At one boundary the junction diverges from the germline segment, which might be a read error. The chain combines TRBV6-1 with TRBJ2-5, with D possibly called TRBD1 or TRBD2 (5 bases each). In germline, CDR1 is MNHNS, CDR2 SASEGT. The CDR3 has 12 residues. The chain's CDR3 is CASREGERPQYF. DNA for the CDR3: TGTGCCAGCAGAGAAGGGGAGAGGCCCCAGTACTTC.

This sequence joins TRBV11-1 and TRBJ2-3; no clear D. The germline V gene has CDR1 SGHAT and CDR2 FQDESV (reference sequence). The ends were cut back, 1 base at V and 2 bases at J, with 10 bases in the middle. The CDR3 runs 15 residues. CDR3 sequence reads: CASSLGPDYTDTQYF. The CDR3 DNA follows: TGTGCCAGCAGCTTAGGTCCGGATTACACAGATACGCAGTATTTT.

The chain is built from TRBV11-2 and TRBJ1-1; the D gene is possibly TRBD1 (6 bases). This CDR3 region has 14 residues. V lost 5 bases to trimming and J lost 7 bases, with 17 bases between them. CDR1 is SGHAT, CDR2 FQNNGV, per germline. CDR3 in amino acids: CASSPDTGRDEAFF. The CDR3 nucleotides are TGTGCCAGCAGCCCTGATACAGGGAGGGATGAAGCTTTCTTT.

The chain links TRBV18 to TRBJ1-3; D ambiguous. Per germline, CDR1 KGHSH and CDR2 LQKENI. V was cut by 2 bases and J by 0 bases, with 14 bases left in between. The CDR3 extends over 17 amino acids. The CDR3 region is CASSPSRDRSSGNTIYF. The CDR3, as DNA: TGTGCCAGCTCACCATCTAGGGATAGGTCCTCTGGAAACACCATATATTTT.

For this clone: The same CDR3 is also encoded by other DNA sequences in this sample. The V call is TRBV2, the J call TRBJ2-7, with TRBD1 matching 10 bases. The CDR3 length is 14 residues. Germline V gene data show CDR1 as SNHLY and CDR2 as FYNNEI. V dropped 4 bases and J dropped 1; count of bases not matched to a gene: 1. The CDR3 coding sequence is TGTGCCAGCAGTGCGGACAGGGGGTCCTACGAGCAGTACTTC. This codes for CASSADRGSYEQYF.

The chain employs TRBV6-5 and TRBJ1-1; 9 positions match TRBD1. The junction had 4 bases not matched to a gene; V was cut back by 5 bases and J by 0 bases. CDR3 size: 15 residues. The germline V gene has CDR1 MNHEY and CDR2 SVGAGI. CDR3 sequence reads: CASSHWTGVNTEAFF. The DNA of the CDR3 is TGTGCCAGCAGTCATTGGACAGGGGTGAACACTGAAGCTTTCTTT.

In its sample, this clone was seen once. V gene TRBV7-8 combines with J gene TRBJ2-1; 8 bases match TRBD2. CDR3 length equals 16 residues. J gave up 5 bases and V 4 bases, and 10 bases lay outside the gene matches. In germline, CDR1 is SGHVS, CDR2 FQNEAQ. The CDR3 region is CASSSTSGTRNNEQFF. CDR3 sequence (DNA): TGTGCCAGCAGCTCGACTTCTGGGACTAGGAACAATGAGCAGTTCTTC.

V and J are TRBV6-1 and TRBJ2-3; no definite D call. The V gene lost 6 bases and the J gene lost 2 bases, with 12 bases spanning the gap. The CDR3 has 14 residues. Germline lookup yields CDR1 MNHNS and CDR2 SASEGT. CDR3 residues: CASRDGRNTDTQYF. The CDR3 coding sequence is TGTGCCAGCAGAGACGGACGGAACACAGATACGCAGTATTTT.

The CDR3 sequence is CAWRGTLTSPLHF. CDR3 nucleotide sequence: TGTGCCTGGAGGGGCACTCTAACCTCACCCCTCCACTTT. This rearrangement joins TRBV30 to TRBJ1-6; unclear D gene. The CDR3 consists of 13 residues. V shed 3 bases and J shed 10 bases, with 13 bases lying between them. The germline V gene encodes CDR1 GTSNPN and CDR2 SVGIG (reference sequence).

The V and J genes are TRBV9 and TRBJ2-7, with a possible D match to TRBD2 (5 bases). V lost 3 bases and J lost 1, with 14 bases in between. CDR1 is SGDLS, CDR2 YYNGEE, per germline. This CDR3 spans 15 amino acids. The CDR3 region is CASSAEGAASYEQYF. CDR3 nucleotides: TGTGCCAGCAGCGCCGAGGGAGCTGCATCCTACGAGCAGTACTTC. The full variable domain, rest sourced from reference TRBV9 and TRBJ2-7, is DSGVTQTPKHLITATGQRVTLRCSPRSGDLSVYWYQQSLDQGLQFLIQYYNGEERAKGNILERFSAQQFPDLHSELNLSSLELGDSALYFCASSAEGAASYEQYFGPGTRLTVT.

This clone was seen only a few times. The rearrangement links TRBV2 to TRBJ2-3; TRBD2 might be the D (5 bases). The V end was cut by 5 bases, the J end by 3 bases, with 9 bases between. This CDR3 is 13 amino acids long. Per the germline V gene, CDR1 is SNHLY and CDR2 is FYNNEI. The CDR3 here is CASSSPGTDTQYF. CDR3 coding DNA: TGTGCCAGCAGTTCTCCGGGGACAGATACGCAGTATTTT.

Only a few counts were recorded for this clone. This chain joins TRBV19 and TRBJ1-2; perhaps TRBD1 as D (6 bases). Germline V gene lookup returns CDR1 LNHDA and CDR2 SQIVND (reference sequence). V was pared by 3 bases and J by 8 bases, with 19 bases between. CDR3 length: 15 amino acids. This CDR3 is CASSIPSQGTSGYTF. CDR3 nucleotide sequence: TGTGCCAGTAGTATCCCCTCTCAGGGGACATCCGGCTACACCTTC. Looking up the rest from reference TRBV19 and TRBJ1-2 gives the full variable domain: DGGITQSPKYLFRKEGQNVTLSCEQNLNHDAMYWYRQDPGQGLRLIYYSQIVNDFQKGDIAEGYSVSREKKESFPLTVTSAQKNPTAFYLCASSIPSQGTSGYTFGSGTRLTVV.

The chain recombines TRBV18 with TRBJ2-7; a possible D gene is TRBD2 (5 bases). The CDR3 contains 15 residues. Looked up from germline, CDR1 is KGHSH and CDR2 is LQKENI. Trimming left V 3 bases short and J 3 bases short, with 15 bases between. The CDR3 loop reads CASSPGSAGSYEQYF. For the CDR3, the DNA is TGTGCCAGCTCACCGGGCTCCGCTGGGAGCTACGAGCAGTACTTC.

CDR3 residues: CASSPRTSGSEQFF. The CDR3 region has the DNA TGTGCCAGTAGTCCTAGGACTAGCGGGAGCGAGCAGTTCTTC. The V and J genes are TRBV19 and TRBJ2-1; 13 nucleotides align to TRBD2. This CDR3 is built from 14 residues. Germline assignment: CDR1 LNHDA and CDR2 SQIVND (reference sequence). The J segment lost 10 bases and the V segment lost 5 bases, leaving 5 bases of the junction unmatched.

This clone was recorded only once. The gene calls are TRBV4-2 and TRBJ2-5, with unresolved D. The CDR3 length is 14 residues. The V end was cut by 3 bases, the J end by 1 base, with 9 bases between. Germline V gives CDR1 LGHNA, CDR2 YNFKEQ. This CDR3 reads CASSQGGSQETQYF. The CDR3 DNA reads TGTGCCAGCAGCCAGGGCGGCAGCCAAGAGACCCAGTACTTC.

The genes are TRBV5-6 and TRBJ1-3; TRBD1 is a possible D gene (6 bases). The CDR3 has 14 residues. The V end lost 4 bases, the J end lost 3 bases, and 11 bases lay between the germline ends. The germline V gene has CDR1 SGHDT and CDR2 YYEEEE. CDR3 amino acids: CASSLQGGGNTIYF. As DNA, the CDR3 is TGTGCCAGCAGCCTACAGGGCGGTGGAAACACCATATATTTT.

This clone was observed a handful of times. The CDR3 loop is CASSLTRDTGELFF. The CDR3 DNA sequence: TGTGCCAGCAGTTTGACACGAGACACCGGGGAGCTGTTTTTT. The V call is TRBV6-4, the J call TRBJ2-2; D gene unclear. Germline V CDR1 and CDR2: MRHNA, SNTAGT. Trimming stripped 5 bases from V and 3 bases from J, with 10 bases between. This CDR3 has 14 residues.

V is TRBV7-3 and J is TRBJ2-7; 7 bases fit TRBD2. The CDR3 has 12 amino acids. In germline, CDR1 is SGHTA, CDR2 FQGTGA. J gave up 7 bases and V 5 bases, and 5 bases lay outside the gene matches. CDR3 coding DNA: TGTGCCAGCAGCGGCTCTAGCGGAGAGCAGTACTTC. It is translated as CASSGSSGEQYF.

Only one count was recorded for this clone. The rearrangement joins TRBV6-1 to TRBJ2-7; 10 bases map to TRBD1. The CDR3 loop spans 14 amino acids. Germline V CDR1 and CDR2: MNHNS, SASEGT. V gave up 6 bases and J gave up 1 base; unmatched junction bases: 3. CDR3 sequence: CASRGTGESYEQYF. The CDR3 DNA reads TGTGCCAGCAGGGGGACAGGGGAGTCCTACGAGCAGTACTTC.

This clone appeared a few times. V is TRBV5-1 and J is TRBJ2-2, with TRBD2 as a possible D gene (5 bases). The germline V gene has CDR1 SGHRS and CDR2 YFSETQ. The V end lost 2 bases, the J end lost 4 bases, and 12 bases lay between the germline ends. The CDR3 length is 15 residues. CDR3 nucleotides: TGCGCCAGCAGCTTAATTAGCGTGGGCACCGGGGAGCTGTTTTTT. Encoded protein: CASSLISVGTGELFF.

This clone was counted only a few times. A single base is all that separates this from a far larger clone, so a read error is likely. V is TRBV7-9 and J is TRBJ2-1; D is unclear. The CDR3 is made up of 15 amino acids. Trimming left V 1 base short and J 5 bases short, with 12 bases between. Looked up from germline, CDR1 is SEHNR and CDR2 is FQNEAQ (reference sequence). The CDR3 here is CASSLVPEAHNEQFF. In nucleotides, the CDR3 is TGTGCCAGCAGCTTAGTTCCAGAGGCCCACAATGAGCAGTTCTTC.

In this sample, this clone turned up many times. The chain links TRBV28 to TRBJ1-2; perhaps TRBD1 as D (6 bases). Germline V CDR1 and CDR2: MDHEN, SYDVKM. The CDR3 has 16 amino acids. V was clipped by 3 bases and J by 4 bases, with 18 bases between them. The CDR3: CASSFFSGATSYGYTF. The CDR3 DNA reads as TGTGCCAGCAGTTTTTTTTCAGGGGCTACTAGCTATGGCTACACCTTC.

The rearrangement links TRBV6-5 to TRBJ2-1, with a tentative D call TRBD2 (5 bases). Germline V gene data show CDR1 as MNHEY and CDR2 as SVGAGI. V lost 6 bases to trimming and J lost 7 bases, with 16 bases between them. CDR3 length equals 14 residues. The CDR3 nucleotides read TGTGCCAGCAGCCGGGGTGGGATCGAAAATGAGCAGTTCTTC. This gives the protein CASSRGGIENEQFF.

The sample holds one count of this clone. The chain has TRBV5-4 and TRBJ2-7; D remains unclear. V lost 0 bases and J 6 bases, leaving 10 bases between the germline ends. This CDR3 region has 13 residues. Germline CDR1 reads SGHNT; CDR2 reads YYREEE (reference sequence). CDR3 DNA sequence: TGTGCCAGCAGCTTGGACCCCTTGGGCGAGCAGTACTTC. Translated: CASSLDPLGEQYF.

The chain employs TRBV7-9 and TRBJ2-3, with TRBD2 matching over 9 bases. Unmatched junction bases numbered 10, after V lost 5 bases and J lost 7 bases. From germline, CDR1 is SEHNR and CDR2 FQNEAQ (reference sequence). The CDR3 runs to 15 residues. Here the CDR3 reads CASSVASGKAYTQYF. Written as DNA, the CDR3 is TGTGCCAGCAGCGTCGCTAGCGGGAAGGCCTATACGCAGTATTTT.

The chain combines TRBV5-1 with TRBJ1-2, with 8 positions matching TRBD1. Germline CDR1 and CDR2: SGHRS and YFSETQ. The CDR3 is 18 amino acids. After removal of 0 bases from V and 4 bases from J, the junction contained 14 bases not matched to a gene. CDR3 in amino acids: CASSLATGQVISGYGYTF. The CDR3 nucleotides are TGCGCCAGCAGCTTGGCCACGGGACAGGTTATTAGCGGCTATGGCTACACCTTC.

The chain employs TRBV2 and TRBJ2-3; unclear D gene. This CDR3 is built from 13 residues. Germline CDR1 reads SNHLY; CDR2 reads FYNNEI. The V and J ends lost 6 bases and 7 bases respectively, with 14 bases between them. The CDR3 coding sequence is TGTGCCAGCAGCTTAACTACCGGGTATACGCAGTATTTT. It encodes CASSLTTGYTQYF.

The chain recombines TRBV5-1 with TRBJ2-3, with 7 bases aligning to TRBD1. Unmatched junction bases numbered 5, after V lost 7 bases and J lost 0 bases. Germline CDR1 and CDR2: SGHRS and YFSETQ. The CDR3 runs to 14 residues. CDR3 DNA: TGCGCCAGCGCCGGGACAGTCAGCACAGATACGCAGTATTTT. This gives the protein CASAGTVSTDTQYF.